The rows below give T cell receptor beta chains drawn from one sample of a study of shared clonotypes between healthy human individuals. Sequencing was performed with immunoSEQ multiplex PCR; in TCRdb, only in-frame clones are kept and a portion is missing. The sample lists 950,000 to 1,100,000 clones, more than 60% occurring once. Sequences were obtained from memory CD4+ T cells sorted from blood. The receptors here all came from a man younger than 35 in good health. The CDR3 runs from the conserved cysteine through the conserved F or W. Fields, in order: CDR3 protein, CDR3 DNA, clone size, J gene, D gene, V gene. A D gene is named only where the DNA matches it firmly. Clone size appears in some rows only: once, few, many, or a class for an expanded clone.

cdr3_aa: CASSQLTGLEQYF; cdr3_nt: TGTGCCAGCTCGCAATTAACAGGGTTAGAGCAGTACTTC; clone_size: NA; j_call: TRBJ2-7; d_call: NA; v_call: TRBV18
cdr3_aa: CASSYSQGVGNTIYF; cdr3_nt: TGTGCCAGCAGTTACTCCCAGGGGGTAGGAAACACCATATATTTT; clone_size: many; j_call: TRBJ1-3; d_call: TRBD1; v_call: TRBV6-5
cdr3_aa: CASSSPGLAGGTGELFF; cdr3_nt: TGTGCCAGCAGCTCCCCCGGACTAGCGGGAGGGACCGGGGAGCTGTTTTTT; clone_size: NA; j_call: TRBJ2-2; d_call: TRBD2; v_call: TRBV7-2
cdr3_aa: CASRRAGINEQFF; cdr3_nt: TGTGCCAGCAGAAGGGCCGGGATCAATGAGCAGTTCTTC; clone_size: NA; j_call: TRBJ2-1; d_call: NA; v_call: TRBV6-5
cdr3_aa: CSATRGETQYF; cdr3_nt: TGCAGTGCTACCAGGGGAGAGACCCAGTACTTC; clone_size: few; j_call: TRBJ2-5; d_call: NA; v_call: TRBV20-1
cdr3_aa: CASFTPGSYEQYF; cdr3_nt: TGTGCCAGCTTTACCCCTGGATCCTACGAGCAGTACTTC; clone_size: once; j_call: TRBJ2-7; d_call: NA; v_call: TRBV11-2
cdr3_aa: CASSLATIGSEKLFF; cdr3_nt: TGTGCCAGCAGCTTAGCGACAATTGGAAGTGAAAAACTGTTTTTT; clone_size: NA; j_call: TRBJ1-4; d_call: NA; v_call: TRBV11-2
cdr3_aa: CSVEEGLGYEQYF; cdr3_nt: TGCAGCGTTGAAGAAGGGTTAGGGTACGAGCAGTACTTC; clone_size: NA; j_call: TRBJ2-7; d_call: NA; v_call: TRBV29-1
cdr3_aa: CASSPPPGQETQYF; cdr3_nt: TGTGCCAGCAGCCCCCCACCTGGGCAAGAGACCCAGTACTTC; clone_size: once; j_call: TRBJ2-5; d_call: NA; v_call: TRBV7-2
cdr3_aa: CATLRAADTEAFF; cdr3_nt: TGTGCCACGCTCAGGGCGGCGGACACTGAAGCTTTCTTT; clone_size: NA; j_call: TRBJ1-1; d_call: NA; v_call: TRBV10-3
cdr3_aa: CASSPATGVNEQYF; cdr3_nt: TGTGCCAGCAGCCCGGCGACAGGGGTAAACGAGCAGTACTTC; clone_size: few; j_call: TRBJ2-7; d_call: TRBD1; v_call: TRBV7-2
cdr3_aa: CASSLYGQLRVIYEQYF; cdr3_nt: TGTGCCAGCAGTTTATACGGCCAACTAAGAGTTATATACGAGCAGTACTTC; clone_size: NA; j_call: TRBJ2-7; d_call: NA; v_call: TRBV28
cdr3_aa: CASSPGVNEKLFF; cdr3_nt: TGTGCCAGCTCACCCGGGGTTAATGAAAAACTGTTTTTT; clone_size: NA; j_call: TRBJ1-4; d_call: NA; v_call: TRBV18
cdr3_aa: CASNLQGRNEQFF; cdr3_nt: TGTGCCAGCAACCTACAGGGGAGGAATGAGCAGTTCTTC; clone_size: many; j_call: TRBJ2-1; d_call: NA; v_call: TRBV5-4
cdr3_aa: CASGSGGTSGRWRTDTQYF; cdr3_nt: TGTGCCAGCGGCTCTGGGGGGACTAGCGGGAGGTGGCGCACAGATACGCAGTATTTT; clone_size: NA; j_call: TRBJ2-3; d_call: TRBD2; v_call: TRBV27
cdr3_aa: CASSLGWAGGYEQYF; cdr3_nt: TGCGCCAGCAGCTTGGGATGGGCTGGGGGGTACGAGCAGTACTTC; clone_size: NA; j_call: TRBJ2-7; d_call: NA; v_call: TRBV5-1
cdr3_aa: CASSGFADTQYF; cdr3_nt: TGTGCCAGCAGTGGATTCGCAGATACGCAGTATTTT; clone_size: few; j_call: TRBJ2-3; d_call: NA; v_call: TRBV11-3
cdr3_aa: CASSALSNGGSSGNTIYF; cdr3_nt: TGTGCCAGCAGCGCCCTTTCTAATGGCGGGAGCTCTGGAAACACCATATATTTT; clone_size: few; j_call: TRBJ1-3; d_call: NA; v_call: TRBV9
cdr3_aa: CASSEGSGVETQYF; cdr3_nt: TGCGCCAGCAGTGAAGGTAGCGGGGTTGAGACCCAGTACTTC; clone_size: NA; j_call: TRBJ2-5; d_call: TRBD2; v_call: TRBV10-1
cdr3_aa: CASSGRGVGYGYTF; cdr3_nt: TGTGCCAGCAGCGGACGGGGGGTTGGCTATGGCTACACCTTC; clone_size: NA; j_call: TRBJ1-2; d_call: NA; v_call: TRBV7-8
cdr3_aa: CARSSVGLAGPPRRTDTQYF; cdr3_nt: TGTGCCAGAAGCTCCGTAGGACTAGCGGGCCCTCCTAGAAGGACAGATACGCAGTATTTT; clone_size: NA; j_call: TRBJ2-3; d_call: NA; v_call: TRBV7-5
cdr3_aa: CASSTRTLASTDTQYF; cdr3_nt: TGTGCCAGCAGCACGAGAACACTTGCTAGCACAGATACGCAGTATTTT; clone_size: NA; j_call: TRBJ2-3; d_call: NA; v_call: TRBV5-8
cdr3_aa: CASSVRGTEAFF; cdr3_nt: TGTGCCAGCAGTGTCCGGGGCACTGAAGCTTTCTTT; clone_size: NA; j_call: TRBJ1-1; d_call: NA; v_call: TRBV6-5
cdr3_aa: CASRGTRRNTGELFF; cdr3_nt: TGTGCCAGCAGAGGGACCAGGCGTAATACCGGGGAGCTGTTTTTT; clone_size: NA; j_call: TRBJ2-2; d_call: NA; v_call: TRBV28